Below, one TCR beta chain is given with its context. The data stem from a study of blood T cell repertoires in COVID-19. The germline V gene encodes CDR1 MNHEY and CDR2 SMNVEV (reference sequence). This CDR3 region has 15 residues. Trimming took off 2 bases at V and 5 bases at J, with 13 bases between the two ends. TCRdb's table, derived via immunoSEQ multiplex PCR, lists solely in-frame clones and lacks some. The sample includes more than 70,000 clones, about nine tenths seen only once; the top ten take over 4%. The sequence came from a woman aged 18-30 years with acute or convalescent COVID-19. The sample was peripheral blood. The chain combines TRBV27 with TRBJ1-5; TRBD1 might be the D (5 bases). CDR3 residues: CASSLGGGGDQPQHF. Written as DNA, the CDR3 is TGTGCCAGCAGTTTAGGAGGCGGGGGAGATCAGCCCCAGCATTTT.